The clone carrying this T cell receptor (beta chain) showed up just once. The entry originates in a study of blood T cell repertoires in COVID-19. At the level of the study: The origin of the acute and convalescent COVID-19 samples was the United States, Italy and Spain.

Trimming took off 5 bases at V and 6 bases at J, with 8 bases between the two ends. Germline CDR1 is MNHNS and CDR2 is SASEGT. CDR3 size: 12 residues. Under the authors' procedure: From reference gene primer amplification, estimates of nucleated cell counts were derived. Clones were sequenced by immunoSEQ multiplex PCR, and TCRdb holds only the in-frame ones, with some missing. The V and J calls and clone size are taken from that table; D and trimming were inferred from the DNA. The sample lists roughly 110,000 clones, around 84% occurring once. This TCR came from a human donor in a cohort sampled during active COVID-19. Sequencing was performed on peripheral blood. The chain is built from TRBV6-1 and TRBJ1-5, with a possible D match to TRBD1 (6 bases). CDR3 protein: CASSKQGQPQHF. For the CDR3, the DNA is TGTGCCAGCAGTAAACAGGGTCAGCCCCAGCATTTT.